The next 13 T cell receptor beta chains were all read from a single sample in a study of CD8 T cells in ankylosing spondylitis. The study's findings and limits: Typical of ankylosing spondylitis blood, it appeared, was a TCR beta motif of several highly homologous variants.

TCRdb re-analysed the 5' RACE reads in MiXCR, keeping a single row per CDR3 protein. The data show about 840,000 distinct CDR3 sequences, with approximately 10% seen just once and more than 0.5% held by the top ten. For these TCRs, the target antigens are not known. Sample: blood, either unsorted or a sorted T cell fraction (not recorded which). The source is a male donor with ankylosing spondylitis.

This clonotype was counted at least ten times. The CDR3 DNA follows: TGTGCCAGCAGCTCGACTAGTCCGGAGACCCAGTACTTC. Its protein is CASSSTSPETQYF. The chain recombines TRBV7-2 with TRBJ2-5, with D perhaps matching TRBD2 (6 bases). Trimming removed 4 bases at V and 5 bases at J, with 11 bases between. The CDR3 length is 13 residues. CDR1 is SGHTA and CDR2 is FQGNSA in the germline V gene.

There are many counts of this clonotype. This rearrangement joins TRBV6-1 to TRBJ1-1, with a possible D match to TRBD1 (6 bases). Germline values: CDR1 MNHNS, CDR2 SASEGT. Trimming took 8 bases from V and 0 from J, leaving 22 bases between them. The length of the CDR3 is 17 residues. In nucleotides, the CDR3 is TGTGCCAGCGGTCGCTGGAACCCGACAGGACTGAACACTGAAGCTTTCTTT. This sequence encodes CASGRWNPTGLNTEAFF.

The chain links TRBV7-6 to TRBJ1-2; weak D call: TRBD1 (5 bases). Germline V gene data show CDR1 as SGHVS and CDR2 as FNYEAQ. The CDR3 contains 17 residues. V lost 1 base and J 2 bases, leaving 17 bases between the germline ends. The DNA for the CDR3 is TGTGCCAGCAGCTTAGGAGGCCAGGGCCCAAGAAACTATGGCTACACCTTC. It is translated as CASSLGGQGPRNYGYTF.

The V and J genes are TRBV20-1 and TRBJ1-1; D is possibly TRBD1 (6 bases). Trimming stripped 2 bases from V and 11 bases from J, with 18 bases between. The CDR3 is 13 residues long. Germline-derived CDR1 and CDR2 are DFQATT and SNEGSKA (reference sequence). The CDR3 DNA reads TGCAGTGCTAGACCCGTATGGGGGGGCCGCGCTTTCTTT. This sequence encodes CSARPVWGGRAFF.

V is TRBV4-3 and J is TRBJ2-1, with 8 nucleotides matching TRBD2. Losses at the gene ends were 6 bases for V and 10 bases for J; bases not matched to a gene: 11. Germline loops: CDR1 LGHNA, CDR2 YSLEER. This CDR3 has 14 amino acids. CDR3 DNA: TGCGCCAGCAGTCGCTCGGGGGGGCTAACCGAGCAGTTCTTC. Encoded protein: CASSRSGGLTEQFF.

This clonotype was seen a handful of times. This chain connects TRBV12-3 or TRBV12-4 to TRBJ1-6, with a weak D call TRBD1 (5 bases). CDR3 length: 15 residues. Trimming removed 5 bases from V and 5 bases from J, with 13 bases in between. The CDR3 loop reads CASSLRDRDNSPLHF. CDR3 nucleotides: TGTGCCAGCAGTCTCCGGGACCGAGATAATTCACCCCTCCACTTT.

This clonotype was seen ten or more times. V gene TRBV5-1 combines with J gene TRBJ2-2; D remains ambiguous. The germline V and J ends were trimmed by 6 bases and 4 bases, with 10 bases remaining between them. The CDR3 totals 13 residues. Germline V CDR1 and CDR2: SGHRS, YFSETQ. Written as DNA, the CDR3 is TGCGCCAGCAACAGCCAGATCACCGGGGAGCTGTTTTTT. Protein sequence: CASNSQITGELFF. The full variable domain, completed using reference TRBV5-1 and TRBJ2-2, is KAGVTQTPRYLIKTRGQQVTLSCSPISGHRSVSWYQQTPGQGLQFLFEYFSETQRNKGNFPGRFSGRQFSNSRSEMNVSTLELGDSALYLCASNSQITGELFFGEGSRLTVL.

The rearrangement links TRBV7-9 to TRBJ1-2, with a weak D call TRBD1 (6 bases). Trimming removed 5 bases from V and 6 bases from J, with 13 bases in between. This CDR3 region has 13 residues. Looked up from germline, CDR1 is SEHNR and CDR2 is FQNEAQ (reference sequence). The CDR3 bases are TGTGCCAGCAGCGATAGAGGGGGGGATGGCTACACCTTC. It specifies CASSDRGGDGYTF.

In this sample, this clonotype turned up a few times. The V and J genes are TRBV6-5 and TRBJ1-1; the D is unclear. V lost 2 bases, J lost 6 bases, and 10 bases lay in between. The CDR3 length is 13 residues. Germline V gene data show CDR1 as MNHEY and CDR2 as SVGAGI. CDR3 amino acids: CASSYLGWAEAFF. DNA for the CDR3: TGTGCCAGCAGTTACCTCGGGTGGGCTGAAGCTTTCTTT.

In regard to this clonotype: At one end, the junction sequence differs from germline, possibly due to a read error. The chain links TRBV10-3 to TRBJ2-2; D possibly corresponds to TRBD2 (5 bases). Germline lookup yields CDR1 ENHRY and CDR2 SYGVKD. This CDR3 has 15 amino acids. The CDR3 reads CATRREGPNTGELFF. CDR3 bases: TGTGCCACCAGAAGAGAGGGTCCCAACACCGGGGAGCTGTTTTTC.

The chain links TRBV12-3 or TRBV12-4 to TRBJ1-5; tentative D call: TRBD1 (6 bases). V dropped 5 bases and J dropped 4 bases, with 12 bases sitting between them. CDR3 length: 14 residues. This CDR3 reads CASSRTVRNQPQHF. CDR3 DNA: TGTGCCAGCAGTCGGACAGTCAGGAATCAGCCCCAGCATTTT.

As regards this clonotype: One end of the junction fails to match germline, which may point to a read error. The chain combines TRBV5-1 with TRBJ2-6; no firm D call. The CDR3 has 18 residues. Germline V gene sequence: CDR1 SGHRS, CDR2 YFSETQ. CDR3 protein: CASSLREQLHSGVNVLTF. The CDR3 DNA sequence: TGCGCCAGCAGCTTGAGGGAACAGCTTCACTCTGGGGTCAACGTCCTGACTTTC.

A few counts support this clonotype. The CDR3 sequence is CASSPLRNTQYF. The CDR3 DNA sequence: TGTGCCAGCAGTCCCCTCAGGAATACGCAGTATTTT. The chain recombines TRBV12-3 or TRBV12-4 with TRBJ2-3; D is undetermined. Trimming removed 5 bases from V and 7 bases from J, with 10 bases in between. The CDR3 is 12 residues long.